This entry lists 23 T cell receptor beta chains sequenced from one sample in a study of immune evolution from preneoplasia to lung adenocarcinoma. Generated by immunoSEQ multiplex PCR, the TCRdb table keeps only in-frame clones and is missing some. The table records about 26,000 clones, 65% to 75% of them present only once. Sequencing input: FFPE invasive lung adenocarcinoma tissue. These receptors came from a person in their sixties with invasive lung adenocarcinoma. Some clones in this sample may be carry-over from other donors' samples.

This chain joins TRBV5-1 and TRBJ2-2; D perhaps matches TRBD1 (5 bases). Germline-derived CDR1 and CDR2 are SGHRS and YFSETQ. Trimming took 0 bases from V and 3 from J, leaving 18 bases between them. The length of the CDR3 is 18 residues. The CDR3 region is CASSLAAVAGSHTGELFF. The CDR3 nucleotides read TGCGCCAGCAGCTTGGCGGCGGTGGCAGGGTCCCACACCGGGGAGCTGTTTTTT.

The chain links TRBV10-3 to TRBJ2-7; 12 bases fit TRBD2. Germline CDR1 reads ENHRY; CDR2 reads SYGVKD. J gave up 4 bases and V 5 bases, and 3 bases lay outside the gene matches. The CDR3 sequence is 14 residues long. The CDR3 nucleotides read TGTGCCATCAGTCCGACTAGCGGGAGATACGAGCAGTACTTC. Translated, it gives CAISPTSGRYEQYF.

The chain is built from TRBV11-3 and TRBJ2-3, with TRBD1 identical over 10 bases. Germline CDR1 is SGHNT and CDR2 is YENEEA. The CDR3 covers 16 residues. Trimming at V came to 5 bases and at J to 3 bases, leaving 8 bases not matched to a gene. CDR3 sequence reads: CASSLRGQGITDTQYF. CDR3 nucleotide sequence: TGTGCCAGCAGCCTGCGGGGACAGGGGATAACAGATACGCAGTATTTT.

The CDR3 DNA reads TGTGCCAGCAGCCCCGGACTAGCGGCTAGGGCCAACGTCCTGACTTTC. Protein: CASSPGLAARANVLTF. The V and J genes are TRBV7-6 and TRBJ2-6, with 10 bases matching TRBD2. V trimming: 5 bases; J trimming: 5 bases; junction bases outside the gene matches: 6. This CDR3 has 16 amino acids. CDR1 is SGHVS, CDR2 FNYEAQ, per germline.

The chain carries TRBV5-1 and TRBJ2-1; 7 bases line up with TRBD1. The CDR3 loop spans 15 amino acids. CDR1 and CDR2 from the germline V gene are SGHRS and YFSETQ. J gave up 7 bases and V 0 bases, and 7 bases lay outside the gene matches. This chain's CDR3 is CASSLVQGTRNEQFF. The DNA for the CDR3 is TGCGCCAGCAGCTTGGTACAGGGGACGCGTAATGAGCAGTTCTTC.

The gene calls are TRBV29-1 and TRBJ2-5; D is unclear. The CDR3 loop spans 13 amino acids. Trimming removed 5 bases at V and 6 bases at J, with 16 bases between. CDR1 SQVTM and CDR2 ANQGSEA come from the germline V gene. The CDR3 coding sequence is TGCAGCGTTCTGACTGACTCTCGAAAGACCCAGTACTTC. Protein sequence: CSVLTDSRKTQYF.

This clone was seen only a few times. This chain connects TRBV4-1 to TRBJ2-7; D gene ambiguous. The CDR3 loop spans 17 amino acids. In germline, CDR1 is MGHRA, CDR2 YSYEKL. V dropped 4 bases and J dropped 3 bases, with 22 bases sitting between them. CDR3 sequence reads: CASSPRPGPDLYYEQYF. The DNA of the CDR3 is TGCGCCAGCAGCCCGCGACCCGGGCCGGATCTCTACTACGAGCAGTACTTC.

To note about this clone: Within the sample, other DNA sequences also encode this same CDR3. The genes are TRBV5-1 and TRBJ2-3; TRBD1 matches at 8 bases. The V gene end was trimmed by 3 bases and the J gene end by 1 base; junction bases not matched to a gene: 1. In germline, CDR1 is SGHRS, CDR2 YFSETQ. CDR3 length: 14 amino acids. The CDR3 sequence is CASSSGQGTDTQYF. The CDR3 DNA reads as TGCGCCAGCAGCTCGGGACAGGGCACAGATACGCAGTATTTT.

CDR3 sequence reads: CASSLPGTGGLEQYF. CDR3 coding DNA: TGTGCCAGCAGCTTGCCCGGGACAGGGGGCCTCGAGCAGTACTTC. The chain is built from TRBV5-6 and TRBJ2-7, with 12 bases lining up with TRBD1. Germline values: CDR1 SGHDT, CDR2 YYEEEE. Trimming cost V 1 base and J 6 bases; bases outside gene matches: 5. This CDR3 is built from 15 residues.

The chain couples TRBV2 to TRBJ1-1; 7 bases agree with TRBD1. V shed 8 bases, J shed 2 bases, and the junction held 5 bases outside the gene matches. CDR1 SNHLY and CDR2 FYNNEI come from the germline V gene. This CDR3 is 13 amino acids long. This CDR3 reads CASVRDSNTEAFF. CDR3 DNA: TGTGCCAGCGTTAGGGACAGCAACACTGAAGCTTTCTTT.

The rearrangement links TRBV7-2 to TRBJ2-2; TRBD1 is a possible D gene (6 bases). The V end lost 8 bases, the J end lost 0 bases, and 22 bases lay between the germline ends. Germline-derived CDR1 and CDR2 are SGHTA and FQGNSA. This CDR3 region has 18 residues. In nucleotides, the CDR3 is TGTGCCAGCGCCCCACGCCCCCCACGGGACACGAACACCGGGGAGCTGTTTTTT. Translated: CASAPRPPRDTNTGELFF.

The gene calls are TRBV6-1 and TRBJ1-4, with a tentative D call TRBD1 (6 bases). V lost 2 bases, J lost 5 bases, and 12 bases lay in between. The length of the CDR3 is 15 residues. CDR1 and CDR2 (germline): MNHNS, SASEGT. The CDR3 nucleotides are TGTGCCAGCAGTGAAAGCGGGGGCAGAAATGAAAAACTGTTTTTT. Protein: CASSESGGRNEKLFF.

This clone is a singleton in its sample. The chain uses TRBV5-4 and TRBJ1-6, with D uncertain. CDR1 is SGHNT and CDR2 is YYREEE in the germline V gene (reference sequence). V was pared by 4 bases and J by 8 bases, with 13 bases between. The CDR3 runs to 14 residues. CDR3 region: CASSLSSLDSPLHF. CDR3 nucleotide sequence: TGTGCCAGCAGCCTTAGCAGTCTAGATTCACCCCTCCACTTT.

This clone was seen just once. The chain combines TRBV4-2 with TRBJ2-5; D perhaps matches TRBD2 (5 bases). This CDR3 is built from 15 residues. Trimming pared 0 bases from V and 6 bases from J, leaving 14 bases between. Germline V lookup: CDR1 LGHNA, CDR2 YNFKEQ. The CDR3 DNA is TGTGCCAGCAGCCAAGAACTAGAAAGCATGAAGACCCAGTACTTC. Protein sequence: CASSQELESMKTQYF.

The genes are TRBV5-6 and TRBJ1-1; 8 bases fit TRBD1. Looked up from germline, CDR1 is SGHDT and CDR2 is YYEEEE. The ends lost 5 bases at V and 7 bases at J; junction bases unmatched: 10. There are 14 residues in the CDR3. The chain's CDR3 is CASSLLGDRNEAFF. CDR3 DNA sequence: TGTGCCAGCAGTCTGCTAGGGGACAGGAATGAAGCTTTCTTT.

The chain combines TRBV4-1 with TRBJ2-2; D is perhaps TRBD1 or TRBD2 (5 bases each). The CDR3 has 14 amino acids. Germline V gene data show CDR1 as MGHRA and CDR2 as YSYEKL. The V gene lost 1 base and the J gene lost 6 bases, with 9 bases spanning the gap. The CDR3, as DNA: TGCGCCAGCAGCCAAGCCGGGACCCCCGGGGAGCTGTTTTTT. Encoded protein: CASSQAGTPGELFF.

This clone occurred once. The genes are TRBV5-4 and TRBJ2-3, with D hard to call. The germline CDR1 and CDR2 sequences are SGHNT and YYREEE (reference sequence). The CDR3 sequence is 15 residues long. The V end was cut by 2 bases, the J end by 1 base, with 11 bases between. CDR3 in DNA: TGTGCCAGCAGCTTACCTGTTGGAGGCACAGATACGCAGTATTTT. Amino acids: CASSLPVGGTDTQYF.

This sequence joins TRBV23-1 and TRBJ2-1; D is possibly TRBD1 (6 bases). TRBV23-1 is an ORF, with its function uncertain. Between the trimmed V and J ends, which lost 3 bases and 4 bases, there was a span of 13 bases. The CDR3 sequence is 15 residues long. The CDR3 protein is CASSHSGQPYNEQFF. CDR3 nucleotide sequence: TGCGCCAGCAGTCATTCCGGACAGCCTTACAATGAGCAGTTCTTC.

The chain employs TRBV28 and TRBJ2-7; D unclear. The CDR3 covers 13 residues. Germline V lookup: CDR1 MDHEN, CDR2 SYDVKM. V shed 6 bases and J shed 6 bases, with 15 bases lying between them. For the CDR3, the DNA is TGTGCCAGCAGCGTGAGTGAGGTCCGCGAGCAGTACTTC. Its translation is CASSVSEVREQYF.

The V call is TRBV14, the J call TRBJ2-5, with 7 bases identical to TRBD1. This CDR3 is 16 amino acids long. V was pared by 4 bases and J by 1 base, with 9 bases of the junction left unmatched. Germline V gene sequence: CDR1 SGHDN, CDR2 FVKESK. The CDR3 region is CASSPWTGLLQETQYF. The CDR3 DNA reads TGTGCCAGCAGCCCATGGACAGGATTACTCCAAGAGACCCAGTACTTC.

The chain links TRBV5-5 to TRBJ2-7; 7 nucleotides agree with TRBD1. J gave up 3 bases and V 4 bases, and 4 bases lay outside the gene matches. CDR3 length equals 13 residues. From germline, CDR1 is SGHKS and CDR2 YYEKEE (reference sequence). The CDR3 DNA reads TGTGCCAGCAGCCGGACAGGAAACTACGAGCAGTACTTC. Translation gives CASSRTGNYEQYF. The variable domain in full, with the rest retrieved from reference TRBV5-5 and TRBJ2-7, is DAGVTQSPTHLIKTRGQQVTLRCSPISGHKSVSWYQQVLGQGPQFIFQYYEKEERGRGNFPDRFSARQFPNYSSELNVNALLLGDSALYLCASSRTGNYEQYFGPGTRLTVT.

V is TRBV18 and J is TRBJ2-5; 11 bases line up with TRBD2. Unmatched junction bases numbered 5, after V lost 8 bases and J lost 3 bases. This CDR3 region has 14 residues. The germline gives CDR1 KGHSH, CDR2 LQKENI. CDR3 DNA: TGTGCCAGCCTCCTAGCGGGAGGAAAAGAGACCCAGTACTTC. Residues: CASLLAGGKETQYF.

The V and J genes are TRBV28 and TRBJ1-3; TRBD1 matches at 9 bases. The CDR3 length is 14 residues. The V gene's germline CDR1 is MDHEN and CDR2 SYDVKM. The J segment lost 5 bases and the V segment lost 5 bases, leaving 4 bases of the junction unmatched. In DNA form, the CDR3 reads TGTGCCAGCAGTCTACAGGGGGCTAGAAACACCATATATTTT. Amino acids: CASSLQGARNTIYF.